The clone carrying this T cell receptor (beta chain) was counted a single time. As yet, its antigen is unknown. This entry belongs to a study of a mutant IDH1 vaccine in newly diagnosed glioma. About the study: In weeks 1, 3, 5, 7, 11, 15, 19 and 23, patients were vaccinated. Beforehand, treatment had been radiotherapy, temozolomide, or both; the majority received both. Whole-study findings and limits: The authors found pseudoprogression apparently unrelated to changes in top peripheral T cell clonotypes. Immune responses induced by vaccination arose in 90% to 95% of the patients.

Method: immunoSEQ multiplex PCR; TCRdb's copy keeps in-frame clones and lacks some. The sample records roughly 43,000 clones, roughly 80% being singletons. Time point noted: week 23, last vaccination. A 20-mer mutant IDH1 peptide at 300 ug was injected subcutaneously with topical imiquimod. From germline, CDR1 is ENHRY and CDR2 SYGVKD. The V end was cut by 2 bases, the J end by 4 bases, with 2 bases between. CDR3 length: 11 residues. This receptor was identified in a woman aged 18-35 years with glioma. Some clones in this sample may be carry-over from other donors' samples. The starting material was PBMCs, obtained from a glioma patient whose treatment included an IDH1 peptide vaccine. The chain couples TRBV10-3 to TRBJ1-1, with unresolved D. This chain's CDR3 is CAISEGTEAFF. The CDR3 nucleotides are TGTGCCATCAGTGAGGGCACTGAAGCTTTCTTT.